This T cell receptor (beta chain) appears in the sequencing data of a study of cytomegalovirus exposure and HLA in healthy donors. 13 Jbeta primers and 60 Vbeta primers were used for the PCR. As handled by the study authors: An analysis performed later counted about 80 million unique TCR beta chains (roughly 11 million of them shared). Sequencing was performed with immunoSEQ multiplex PCR; in TCRdb, only in-frame clones are kept and a portion is missing. V and J calls plus clone size are reproduced from that table; the DNA served to infer D and trimming. Altogether roughly 82,000 clones are present, roughly 72% being singletons, with the ten largest covering roughly 10%. The CDR3 length is 14 residues. The V gene end was trimmed by 5 bases and the J gene end by 3 bases; junction bases not matched to a gene: 3. CDR1 and CDR2 from the germline V gene are KGHSH and LQKENI. Comment on this clone: The antigen is not known.

The study's findings and limits: Confirmation was obtained in vitro that three CMV-associated chains are specific for CMV antigens.

The source is a woman in her forties in good health and CMV-seropositive. The sequenced material came from PBMCs. This chain connects TRBV18 to TRBJ2-1; TRBD2 aligns across 8 bases. Here the CDR3 reads CASSTSGIYNEQFF. The CDR3 DNA is TGTGCCAGCTCAACTAGCGGAATCTACAATGAGCAGTTCTTC. Full variable domain (rest looked up from reference TRBV18 and TRBJ2-1): NAGVMQNPRHLVRRRGQEARLRCSPMKGHSHVYWYRQLPEEGLKFMVYLQKENIIDESGMPKERFSAEFPKEGPSILRIQQVVRGDSAAYFCASSTSGIYNEQFFGPGTRLTVL.